Reported below is one T cell receptor beta chain. This sample is part of a study of blood T cell repertoires in COVID-19. Study overall: Cohort 3 recovery required two negative PCRs, clearance, or symptom resolution. T cells, B-cell-depleted T cells, or PBMCs supplied cDNA or gDNA.

In the original workflow: Nucleated cell counts were estimated from reference gene primer amplification. TCRdb keeps only in-frame clones here, not all; method: immunoSEQ multiplex PCR. The V and J calls and clone size come from that table; D and trimming were worked out from the DNA. The sample consists of fewer than 250,000 clones, 86% of them appearing once. This CDR3 is built from 16 residues. In germline, CDR1 is SGHAT, CDR2 FQNNGV. J lost 4 bases, V lost 4 bases, and 7 bases had no gene match. Sequenced: PBMCs or T cells enriched from blood (not recorded which). The chain links TRBV11-2 to TRBJ2-5; the match to TRBD2 covers 12 bases. The clonotype originates from a woman in her forties in a cohort exposed to, infected with or recovered from COVID-19 (not recorded which). The CDR3 DNA reads TGTGCCAGCAGCTCCTCGACTAGCGGGAGTGCAGAGACCCAGTACTTC. Translating gives CASSSSTSGSAETQYF.